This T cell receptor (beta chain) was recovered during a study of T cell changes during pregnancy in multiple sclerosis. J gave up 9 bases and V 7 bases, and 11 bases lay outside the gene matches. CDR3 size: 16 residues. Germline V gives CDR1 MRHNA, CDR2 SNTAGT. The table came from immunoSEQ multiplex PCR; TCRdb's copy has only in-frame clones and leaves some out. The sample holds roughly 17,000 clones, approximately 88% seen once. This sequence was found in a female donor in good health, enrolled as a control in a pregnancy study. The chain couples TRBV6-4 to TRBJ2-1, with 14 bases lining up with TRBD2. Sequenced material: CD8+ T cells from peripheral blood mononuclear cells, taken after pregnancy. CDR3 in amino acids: CASTPGLAGDIGEQFF. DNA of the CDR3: TGTGCCAGCACCCCGGGACTAGCGGGAGACATTGGTGAGCAGTTCTTC.